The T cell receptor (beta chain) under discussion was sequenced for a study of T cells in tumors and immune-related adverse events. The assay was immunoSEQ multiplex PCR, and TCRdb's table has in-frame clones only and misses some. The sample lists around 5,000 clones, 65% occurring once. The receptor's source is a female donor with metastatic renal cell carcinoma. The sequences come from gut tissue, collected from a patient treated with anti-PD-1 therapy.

As DNA, the CDR3 is TGTGCCAGCAGCTTAGGGGCGCAAATGAGCTACGAGCAGTACTTC. It encodes CASSLGAQMSYEQYF. The chain has TRBV11-3 and TRBJ2-7, with no clear D. Trimming took 1 base from V and 3 from J, leaving 13 bases between them. Germline assignment: CDR1 SGHNT and CDR2 YENEEA. The CDR3 contains 15 residues.